What follows are 27 T cell receptor beta chains derived from one specimen sequenced in a study of blood T cell repertoires in COVID-19. Only in-frame clones appear in the TCRdb table, and some are missing; sequencing was by immunoSEQ multiplex PCR. The profile shows around 56,000 clones, more than 70% of them singletons. Material for sequencing was peripheral blood. These receptor sequences come from a man between 60 and 70 years old with acute or convalescent COVID-19.

The chain combines TRBV7-2 with TRBJ2-1; TRBD1 agrees at 7 bases. CDR1 and CDR2 from the germline V gene are SGHTA and FQGNSA. This CDR3 has 16 amino acids. The junction had 11 bases not matched to a gene; V was cut back by 6 bases and J by 3 bases. As DNA, the CDR3 is TGTGCCAGCAGACCCATGAAGGGGGCCCTCTACAATGAGCAGTTCTTC. Translating gives CASRPMKGALYNEQFF.

The gene calls are TRBV3-1 (or the pseudogene TRBV3-2) and TRBJ2-7, with D unresolved. Trimming pared 4 bases from V and 0 bases from J, leaving 13 bases between. This CDR3 contains 15 residues. The germline V gene encodes CDR1 LGHDT and CDR2 YNNKEL (reference sequence). The CDR3 region is CASSPSLLSSYEQYF. CDR3 DNA: TGTGCCAGCAGCCCCTCATTGCTGAGCTCCTACGAGCAGTACTTC.

By proportion, this clone is medium-sized. The V call is TRBV28, the J call TRBJ1-5; D gene unclear. The V end was cut by 3 bases, the J end by 7 bases, with 13 bases between. Germline V gene data show CDR1 as MDHEN and CDR2 as SYDVKM. The CDR3 contains 14 residues. CDR3 coding DNA: TGTGCCAGCAGTTTGACCGGGGATCAGCAGCCCCAGCATTTT. Protein sequence: CASSLTGDQQPQHF. The full variable domain, completed using reference TRBV28 and TRBJ1-5, is DVKVTQSSRYLVKRTGEKVFLECVQDMDHENMFWYRQDPGLGLRLIYFSYDVKMKEKGDIPEGYSVSREKKERFSLILESASTNQTSMYLCASSLTGDQQPQHFGDGTRLSIL.

The rearrangement joins TRBV18 to TRBJ1-1, with a weak D call TRBD1 (6 bases). The CDR3 runs to 13 residues. Germline values: CDR1 KGHSH, CDR2 LQKENI. Between the trimmed V and J ends, which lost 6 bases and 1 base, there was a span of 9 bases. The CDR3 nucleotides are TGTGCCAGCTCCCAGGGGAAGAACACTGAAGCTTTCTTT. Its translation is CASSQGKNTEAFF.

This chain uses TRBV6-1 with TRBJ1-5; 8 bases map to TRBD1. V trimming: 4 bases; J trimming: 2 bases; junction bases outside the gene matches: 10. CDR3 size: 17 residues. The germline gives CDR1 MNHNS, CDR2 SASEGT. The DNA of the CDR3 is TGTGCCAGCAGTGCAAGGGAGGACAGGGTGGGCAATCAGCCCCAGCATTTT. It codes for CASSAREDRVGNQPQHF.

This clone is medium-sized within its sample. The J gene is TRBJ2-7, the V gene TRBV18; the match to TRBD2 covers 8 bases. The CDR3 runs to 14 residues. The germline V gene has CDR1 KGHSH and CDR2 LQKENI. V shed 3 bases and J 4 bases; nucleotides not matched to a gene: 5. DNA for the CDR3: TGTGCCAGCTCACCGCTACCGGGGGGGTACGAGCAGTACTTC. This encodes CASSPLPGGYEQYF.

V gene TRBV14 combines with J gene TRBJ2-2, with D perhaps matching TRBD2 (6 bases). Trimming took off 5 bases at V and 6 bases at J, with 10 bases between the two ends. There are 13 residues in the CDR3. CDR1 and CDR2 from the germline V gene are SGHDN and FVKESK. CDR3 residues: CASSFRRAGELFF. CDR3 sequence (DNA): TGTGCCAGCAGCTTCCGGAGGGCCGGGGAGCTGTTTTTT.

In its sample, this clone was seen a few times. Sequence at one end of the junction differs from germline and may be a read error. The chain links TRBV7-7 to TRBJ2-1, with 9 positions matching TRBD2. CDR3 length: 15 amino acids. Germline V lookup: CDR1 SSHAT, CDR2 FNYEAQ (reference sequence). In DNA, the CDR3 is TGTGCTAGCAGCTCCGGGACTAGCTTCTACAATGAGCAGTTCTTC. This codes for CASSSGTSFYNEQFF.

The V and J genes are TRBV6-1 and TRBJ1-1; D is unclear. This CDR3 has 13 residues. Trimming removed 3 bases from V and 6 bases from J, with 11 bases in between. Per the germline V gene, CDR1 is MNHNS and CDR2 is SASEGT. The CDR3 DNA reads TGTGCCAGCAGTGATCTGGGAGGAGCTGAAGCTTTCTTT. As protein: CASSDLGGAEAFF.

This chain links TRBV28 with TRBJ1-1; 7 nucleotides align to TRBD1. Germline-derived CDR1 and CDR2 are MDHEN and SYDVKM. The CDR3 totals 15 residues. The junction had 10 bases not matched to a gene; V was cut back by 4 bases and J by 5 bases. CDR3 residues: CASSSHRGGKTEAFF. CDR3 in DNA: TGTGCCAGCAGTTCTCACAGGGGCGGTAAGACTGAAGCTTTCTTT.

V is TRBV3-1 (or the pseudogene TRBV3-2) and J is TRBJ1-5, with 7 bases that match TRBD1. Unmatched junction bases numbered 9, after V lost 0 bases and J lost 4 bases. The germline V gene has CDR1 LGHDT and CDR2 YNNKEL (reference sequence). CDR3 length: 17 residues. The CDR3 region has the DNA TGTGCCAGCAGCCAAGAAAGAGGGGGCGGAAGGAATCAGCCCCAGCATTTT. This codes for CASSQERGGGRNQPQHF.

The genes are TRBV5-6 and TRBJ1-2; weak D call: TRBD1 (5 bases). V dropped 1 base and J dropped 8 bases, with 18 bases sitting between them. CDR3 length: 15 residues. Germline CDR1 and CDR2: SGHDT and YYEEEE. In DNA, the CDR3 is TGTGCCAGCAGCTTGTTAGTTGGTCAGGGTATCGGCTACACCTTC. Translated, it gives CASSLLVGQGIGYTF.

The J gene is TRBJ2-7, the V gene TRBV6-1, with 7 bases lining up with TRBD1. Per germline, CDR1 MNHNS and CDR2 SASEGT. The CDR3 consists of 14 residues. The ends lost 0 bases at V and 4 bases at J; junction bases unmatched: 3. The CDR3 DNA sequence: TGTGCCAGCAGTGAAGCAGGGGGCGAGTACGAGCAGTACTTC. Encoded protein: CASSEAGGEYEQYF.

This chain uses TRBV9 with TRBJ2-3; a possible D gene is TRBD1 (5 bases). Germline values: CDR1 SGDLS, CDR2 YYNGEE. V lost 0 bases, J lost 1 base, and 9 bases lay in between. This CDR3 region has 15 residues. CDR3 bases: TGTGCCAGCAGCGTAGGCTTCAGGGGCACAGATACGCAGTATTTT. Residues: CASSVGFRGTDTQYF.

This chain connects TRBV6-6 to TRBJ1-1; D uncertain. V was clipped by 10 bases and J by 1 base, with 16 bases between them. CDR3 length equals 14 residues. Germline V gene data show CDR1 as MNHNY and CDR2 as SVGAGI (reference sequence). CDR3 protein: CATQKPAANTEAFF. The CDR3 DNA follows: TGTGCCACCCAGAAACCCGCGGCGAACACTGAAGCTTTCTTT.

The chain joins TRBV19 to TRBJ2-1; TRBD2 matches at 7 bases. Trimming cost V 4 bases and J 5 bases; bases outside gene matches: 5. Germline V gene data show CDR1 as LNHDA and CDR2 as SQIVND (reference sequence). The CDR3 is made up of 14 amino acids. The CDR3 bases are TGTGCCAGTAGTAGGGTCGCGGGGGACAATGAGCAGTTCTTC. Translation: CASSRVAGDNEQFF.

This chain links TRBV9 with TRBJ2-1, with 10 bases that match TRBD2. Germline loops: CDR1 SGDLS, CDR2 YYNGEE. V lost 0 bases to trimming and J lost 4 bases; unmatched junction nucleotides: 1. This CDR3 comprises 15 residues. CDR3 residues: CASSVGSGGYNEQFF. Here the CDR3 DNA reads TGTGCCAGCAGCGTAGGTAGCGGGGGGTACAATGAGCAGTTCTTC.

The V gene is TRBV30, the J gene TRBJ2-1, with D possibly matching TRBD2 (6 bases). The CDR3 has 16 residues. Germline V gene lookup returns CDR1 GTSNPN and CDR2 SVGIG (reference sequence). Between the trimmed V and J ends, which lost 1 base and 3 bases, there was a span of 16 bases. The CDR3 protein is CAWSACLASVYNEQFF. The CDR3 nucleotides are TGTGCCTGGAGTGCATGCCTAGCGTCCGTCTACAATGAGCAGTTCTTC.

The J gene is TRBJ1-2, the V gene TRBV24-1; D may be TRBD1 (5 bases). Germline V gene lookup returns CDR1 KGHDR and CDR2 SFDVKD. V was clipped by 2 bases and J by 4 bases, with 7 bases between them. CDR3 size: 13 residues. CDR3 in amino acids: CATSDSDSYGYTF. The CDR3 nucleotides are TGTGCCACCAGTGATTCCGACAGCTATGGCTACACCTTC.

The J gene is TRBJ2-1, the V gene TRBV28, with TRBD2 matching over 11 bases. The V segment lost 0 bases and the J segment 5 bases; nucleotides outside the gene matches: 12. CDR1 is MDHEN and CDR2 is SYDVKM in the germline V gene. There are 19 residues in the CDR3. In DNA form, the CDR3 reads TGTGCCAGCAGTTTATGGTGGCGGGTCCAACTAGCGGGGGACAATGAGCAGTTCTTC. Translation: CASSLWWRVQLAGDNEQFF.

V and J are TRBV13 and TRBJ2-7, with 7 bases that match TRBD1. Germline loops: CDR1 PRHDT, CDR2 FYEKMQ (reference sequence). The junction had 7 bases not matched to a gene; V was cut back by 3 bases and J by 5 bases. The CDR3 is made up of 14 amino acids. The CDR3 here is CASSFRDREDEQYF. DNA of the CDR3: TGTGCCAGCAGCTTCCGGGACAGAGAAGACGAGCAGTACTTC.

The chain employs TRBV9 and TRBJ2-5; 8 bases line up with TRBD1. The CDR3 length is 16 residues. The V gene's germline CDR1 is SGDLS and CDR2 YYNGEE. The ends lost 0 bases at V and 4 bases at J; junction bases unmatched: 8. CDR3 amino acids: CASSVGSGGVGETQYF. CDR3 in DNA: TGTGCCAGCAGCGTAGGGTCAGGGGGCGTGGGAGAGACCCAGTACTTC.

V gene TRBV2 combines with J gene TRBJ2-7; D gene unclear. CDR1 is SNHLY, CDR2 FYNNEI, per germline. There are 13 residues in the CDR3. V was clipped by 4 bases and J by 4 bases, with 11 bases between them. The CDR3 DNA sequence: TGTGCCAGCAGTGTTGCAGAACAATACGAGCAGTACTTC. Protein product: CASSVAEQYEQYF.

For the CDR3, the DNA is TGTGCCACCAGTGATACAGGGAACACTGAAGCTTTCTTT. It is translated as CATSDTGNTEAFF. The rearrangement joins TRBV24-1 to TRBJ1-1, with a weak D call TRBD1 (5 bases). V was shortened by 3 bases and J by 1 base, with 5 bases between the two germline ends. The CDR3 totals 13 residues. Germline CDR1 KGHDR, CDR2 SFDVKD.

J is TRBJ2-2 and V is TRBV6-6; TRBD1 matches at 8 bases. CDR1 and CDR2 from the germline V gene are MNHNY and SVGAGI (reference sequence). Trimming removed 8 bases from V and 5 bases from J; junction bases left unmatched: 7. The CDR3 has 14 residues. The DNA for the CDR3 is TGTGCCAGCGGATCCAGGGGGCGAACCGGGGAGCTGTTTTTT. Its translation is CASGSRGRTGELFF.

This rearrangement joins TRBV10-1 to TRBJ2-7; D might be TRBD1 (6 bases). The germline V gene has CDR1 WNHNN and CDR2 SYGVQD (reference sequence). V was shortened by 3 bases and J by 0 bases, with 21 bases between the two germline ends. The CDR3 loop spans 18 amino acids. The CDR3 coding sequence is TGCGCCAGCAGTGAACCTATTCAGGGACACCGTACCTCCTACGAGCAGTACTTC. It is translated as CASSEPIQGHRTSYEQYF.

The J gene is TRBJ1-2, the V gene TRBV30; 7 bases fit TRBD1. This CDR3 spans 11 amino acids. Trimming removed 8 bases from V and 7 bases from J; junction bases left unmatched: 7. Per the germline V gene, CDR1 is GTSNPN and CDR2 is SVGIG (reference sequence). CDR3: CARNEGAGYTF. CDR3 DNA sequence: TGTGCCCGGAATGAGGGGGCTGGCTACACCTTC.